The present T cell receptor beta chain was sequenced within a study of early T cells in non-severe SARS-CoV-2 infection. Overall study: It was bulk RNA from unsorted whole blood that was sequenced, and the chains were unpaired.

Findings of the study overall: Anti-spike CD8 specificities were favored by VDJdb matching, whose results missed private and CD4 specificities.

This clonotype was seen repeatedly, ten times or more. Its antigen is unidentified. Attachment of unique molecular identifiers to individual cDNA molecules was performed. In TCRdb, the 5' RACE reads were re-called with MiXCR into one record per CDR3 protein. The data hold tens of thousands of distinct CDR3 sequences, with roughly a tenth observed a single time. Trimming cost V 0 bases and J 0 bases, with 10 bases left between them. From germline, CDR1 is DFQATT and CDR2 SNEGSKA (reference sequence). The CDR3 has 15 residues. Sequencing was done on a sample of whole blood. This clonotype originated in an adult who was a healthcare worker with PCR-confirmed SARS-CoV-2 infection or an uninfected control (not recorded which). The V and J genes are TRBV20-1 and TRBJ2-3; D may be TRBD2 (6 bases). This chain's CDR3 is CSARDNAGSTDTQYF. CDR3 DNA: TGCAGTGCTAGAGATAATGCGGGAAGCACAGATACGCAGTATTTT.